The sequence of this T cell receptor beta chain was determined in a study of T cell changes during pregnancy in multiple sclerosis. Method: immunoSEQ multiplex PCR; TCRdb's copy keeps in-frame clones and lacks some. Of around 92,000 clones detected, roughly 93% appear once; the ten largest clones hold around 4.5%. Germline-derived CDR1 and CDR2 are SGHRS and YFSETQ. V gave up 3 bases and J gave up 4 bases; unmatched junction bases: 7. This CDR3 is 15 amino acids long. The specimen was peripheral blood, collected in the first trimester of pregnancy. The J gene is TRBJ2-3, the V gene TRBV5-1, with 8 bases fitting TRBD2. The origin of this receptor is a female donor with multiple sclerosis, enrolled in a pregnancy study. CDR3 region: CASSSWRGDSDTQYF. The CDR3 region has the DNA TGCGCCAGCAGCTCTTGGCGGGGGGACTCAGATACGCAGTATTTT. The full variable domain, rest sourced from reference TRBV5-1 and TRBJ2-3, is KAGVTQTPRYLIKTRGQQVTLSCSPISGHRSVSWYQQTPGQGLQFLFEYFSETQRNKGNFPGRFSGRQFSNSRSEMNVSTLELGDSALYLCASSSWRGDSDTQYFGPGTRLTVL.